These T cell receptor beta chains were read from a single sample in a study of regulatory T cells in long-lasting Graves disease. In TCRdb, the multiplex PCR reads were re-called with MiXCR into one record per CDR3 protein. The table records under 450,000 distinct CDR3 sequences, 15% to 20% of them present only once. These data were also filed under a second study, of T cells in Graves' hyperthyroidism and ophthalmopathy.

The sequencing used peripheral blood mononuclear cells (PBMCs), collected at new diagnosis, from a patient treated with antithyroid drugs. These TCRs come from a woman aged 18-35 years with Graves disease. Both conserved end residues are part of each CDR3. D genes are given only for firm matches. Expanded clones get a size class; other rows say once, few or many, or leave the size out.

CDR3: CAWSVPRQKRKNTEAFF; DNA: TGTGCCTGGAGTGTTCCCCGGCAGAAGAGGAAGAACACTGAAGCTTTCTTT; length: 17; J: TRBJ1-1; V: TRBV30; D: .; size: .
CDR3: CASSTNLPGQKRYGYTF; DNA: TGTGCCAGCAGTACAAACCTTCCGGGACAGAAGAGGTATGGCTACACCTTC; length: 17; J: TRBJ1-2; V: TRBV2; D: TRBD1; size: many
CDR3: CSAGLYDYEQYF; DNA: TGCAGTGCCGGCCTATACGACTACGAGCAGTACTTC; length: 12; J: TRBJ2-7; V: TRBV20-1; D: .; size: many
CDR3: CAIGYEGAQETQYF; DNA: TGTGCCATCGGTTATGAAGGGGCCCAAGAGACCCAGTACTTC; length: 14; J: TRBJ2-5; V: TRBV10-3; D: .; size: many
CDR3: CASSAYQGRQSPYGYTF; DNA: TGTGCCAGCAGTGCATACCAGGGGCGACAGTCTCCCTATGGCTACACCTTC; length: 17; J: TRBJ1-2; V: TRBV2; D: .; size: many
CDR3: CASSLEKGGNQPQHF; DNA: TGTGCCAGCAGCTTAGAAAAAGGAGGGAATCAGCCCCAGCATTTT; length: 15; J: TRBJ1-5; V: TRBV9; D: .; size: .
CDR3: CASSHRDAAYNEQFF; DNA: TGTGCCAGCAGCCACCGGGACGCGGCCTACAATGAGCAGTTCTTC; length: 15; J: TRBJ2-1; V: TRBV7-9; D: .; size: many
CDR3: CASSPGQGLQETQYF; DNA: TGTGCCAGCAGTCCGGGACAGGGGTTACAAGAGACCCAGTACTTC; length: 15; J: TRBJ2-5; V: TRBV7-9; D: TRBD1; size: many
CDR3: CSASRGLLGTDTQYF; DNA: TGCAGTGCAAGCAGGGGGTTGTTGGGCACAGATACGCAGTATTTT; length: 15; J: TRBJ2-3; V: TRBV20-1; D: TRBD1; size: many
CDR3: CAWQGQGRTGELFF; DNA: TGTGCCTGGCAGGGACAGGGGAGAACCGGGGAGCTGTTTTTT; length: 14; J: TRBJ2-2; V: TRBV30; D: TRBD1; size: .
CDR3: CASSSGTGAANYGYTF; DNA: TGCGCCAGCAGCTCCGGGACAGGGGCGGCTAACTATGGCTACACCTTC; length: 16; J: TRBJ1-2; V: TRBV5-1; D: TRBD1; size: many
CDR3: CASRGGTGSNEKLFF; DNA: TGTGCCAGCAGGGGAGGAACAGGGAGCAATGAAAAACTGTTTTTT; length: 15; J: TRBJ1-4; V: TRBV2; D: .; size: many
CDR3: CSASHMNTEAFF; DNA: TGCAGTGCTAGTCACATGAACACTGAAGCTTTCTTT; length: 12; J: TRBJ1-1; V: TRBV20-1; D: .; size: many
CDR3: CSARDRLAGLNEQFF; DNA: TGCAGTGCTAGAGATAGGCTAGCGGGGTTGAATGAGCAGTTCTTC; length: 15; J: TRBJ2-1; V: TRBV20-1; D: TRBD2; size: many
CDR3: CASSLDGDTQYF; DNA: TGTGCCAGCTCACTTGACGGAGATACGCAGTATTTT; length: 12; J: TRBJ2-3; V: TRBV18; D: .; size: many
CDR3: CASSFTPATNEKLFF; DNA: TGCGCCAGCAGCTTTACCCCTGCAACTAATGAAAAACTGTTTTTT; length: 15; J: TRBJ1-4; V: TRBV5-1; D: .; size: .
CDR3: CASSPKILGTGIMNTEAFF; DNA: TGTGCCAGCAGCCCTAAGATTTTGGGGACAGGGATTATGAACACTGAAGCTTTCTTT; length: 19; J: TRBJ1-1; V: TRBV3-1; D: TRBD1; size: many
CDR3: CSAREGPETQYF; DNA: TGCAGTGCTAGGGAGGGTCCCGAGACCCAGTACTTC; length: 12; J: TRBJ2-5; V: TRBV20-1; D: .; size: few
CDR3: CASSWGLDSGEQFF; DNA: TGTGCCAGCAGTTGGGGACTAGACTCGGGGGAGCAGTTCTTC; length: 14; J: TRBJ2-1; V: TRBV6-2/TRBV6-3; D: TRBD2; size: few
CDR3: CASSLEGTGAREQFF; DNA: TGTGCCAGCAGCTTAGAGGGGACGGGGGCGAGGGAGCAGTTCTTC; length: 15; J: TRBJ2-1; V: TRBV11-2; D: .; size: .
CDR3: CASSPQGQGLYEQYF; DNA: TGTGCCAGCAGCCCCCAAGGGCAGGGGCTGTACGAGCAGTACTTC; length: 15; J: TRBJ2-7; V: TRBV9; D: .; size: many
CDR3: CASSFNGLLYTDTQYF; DNA: TGTGCCAGCAGTTTTAACGGCCTTTTGTACACAGATACGCAGTATTTT; length: 16; J: TRBJ2-3; V: TRBV28; D: .; size: many
CDR3: CASSQNSLRGKTGSSYEQYF; DNA: TGCGCCAGCAGCCAGAATTCCCTCCGGGGTAAGACAGGGAGCTCCTACGAGCAGTACTTC; length: 20; J: TRBJ2-7; V: TRBV4-1; D: TRBD1; size: few
CDR3: CASSISGPYEQYF; DNA: TGTGCCAGTAGTATCTCAGGGCCCTACGAGCAGTACTTC; length: 13; J: TRBJ2-7; V: TRBV19; D: .; size: .
CDR3: CSAAGTDLRETQYF; DNA: TGCAGTGCTGCCGGGACAGATTTACGCGAGACCCAGTACTTC; length: 14; J: TRBJ2-5; V: TRBV20-1; D: TRBD1; size: many
CDR3: CASSLVDLGGYTF; DNA: TGTGCCAGCAGCTTAGTTGACCTGGGCGGCTACACCTTC; length: 13; J: TRBJ1-2; V: TRBV11-2; D: .; size: .
CDR3: CASSPGHEGAEAFF; DNA: TGTGCCAGCAGTCCGGGACATGAGGGGGCTGAAGCTTTCTTT; length: 14; J: TRBJ1-1; V: TRBV28; D: .; size: many
CDR3: CASSQGVAHISNTEAFF; DNA: TGTGCCAGCAGCCAAGGAGTAGCGCACATATCGAACACTGAAGCTTTCTTT; length: 17; J: TRBJ1-1; V: TRBV3-1; D: .; size: many
CDR3: CASSLVGDAGNIQYF; DNA: TGTGCCAGCAGCTTAGTAGGGGACGCTGGAAACATTCAGTACTTC; length: 15; J: TRBJ2-4; V: TRBV7-3; D: .; size: many
CDR3: CASSPPGQGQETQYF; DNA: TGTGCCAGCAGCCCACCGGGACAGGGGCAAGAGACCCAGTACTTC; length: 15; J: TRBJ2-5; V: TRBV13; D: TRBD1; size: many
CDR3: CASRASNQPQHF; DNA: TGTGCCAGCAGAGCCAGCAATCAGCCCCAGCATTTT; length: 12; J: TRBJ1-5; V: TRBV2; D: .; size: many
CDR3: CASSYLNRYDNEQFF; DNA: TGTGCCAGCAGTTACCTGAATCGGTACGACAATGAGCAGTTCTTC; length: 15; J: TRBJ2-1; V: TRBV6-2/TRBV6-3; D: .; size: .
CDR3: CASSQRDRGTEAFF; DNA: TGTGCCAGCAGCCAACGGGACAGGGGCACTGAAGCTTTCTTT; length: 14; J: TRBJ1-1; V: TRBV3-1; D: TRBD1; size: many
CDR3: CASSQPSLDRSLNEQFF; DNA: TGTGCCAGCAGCCAGCCGTCGTTGGACAGAAGTCTCAATGAGCAGTTCTTC; length: 17; J: TRBJ2-1; V: TRBV7-8; D: .; size: many
CDR3: CASSLKGSYTF; DNA: TGTGCCAGCAGTTTGAAAGGTAGCTACACCTTC; length: 11; J: TRBJ1-2; V: TRBV12-3/TRBV12-4; D: .; size: few
CDR3: CSATIADTYEQYF; DNA: TGCAGCGCCACGATAGCGGATACCTACGAGCAGTACTTC; length: 13; J: TRBJ2-7; V: TRBV29-1; D: .; size: .
CDR3: CASSFMTGEGSPLHF; DNA: TGCGCCAGCAGCTTCATGACAGGGGAGGGTTCACCCCTCCACTTT; length: 15; J: TRBJ1-6; V: TRBV5-1; D: TRBD1; size: few